The entry below describes one T cell receptor (beta chain). Other nucleotide sequences from this sample produce the same CDR3. The sample is drawn from a study of blood T cell repertoires in COVID-19. For the study at large: The study drew acute and convalescent COVID-19 samples from the United States, Italy and Spain. T cells, B-cell-depleted T cells, or PBMCs provided the cDNA or gDNA that served as material.

Authors' methods: Amplification of reference gene primers was used by the study to estimate nucleated cell counts. Sequenced by immunoSEQ multiplex PCR; TCRdb stores in-frame clones only, minus some. V, J and clone size reflect that table, while D and trimming were determined from the DNA. Of 100,000 to 130,000 clones listed, 89% are singletons. This CDR3 contains 12 residues. V lost 3 bases to trimming and J lost 3 bases, with 6 bases between them. Germline assignment: CDR1 MDHEN and CDR2 SYDVKM. The chain links TRBV28 to TRBJ2-7; D gene uncertain. Sequenced input: peripheral blood. This TCR derives from a man between 40 and 49 years old with active or convalescent COVID-19. The CDR3 DNA sequence: TGTGCCAGCAGTTTGAGTTACTACGAGCAGTACTTC. As protein: CASSLSYYEQYF.